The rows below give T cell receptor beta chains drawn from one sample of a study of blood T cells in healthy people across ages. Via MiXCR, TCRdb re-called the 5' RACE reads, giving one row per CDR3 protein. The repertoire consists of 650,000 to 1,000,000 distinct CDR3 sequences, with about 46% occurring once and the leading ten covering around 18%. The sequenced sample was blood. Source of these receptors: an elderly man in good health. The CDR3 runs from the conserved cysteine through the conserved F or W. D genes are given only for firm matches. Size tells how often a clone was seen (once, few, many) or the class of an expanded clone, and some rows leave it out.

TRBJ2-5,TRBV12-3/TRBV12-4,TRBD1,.,TGTGCCAGCACTCTAGGGGGACAGTCCATAGAGACCCAGTACTTC,CASTLGGQSIETQYF
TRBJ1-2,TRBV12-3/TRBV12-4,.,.,TGTGCCAGCAGTCCTTCGGACGGGGGCAGAGGAGGCTACACCTTC,CASSPSDGGRGGYTF
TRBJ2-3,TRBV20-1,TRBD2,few,TGCAGTGCTGGAAAGATGTTAGCGGGAGTGTATTTT,CSAGKMLAGVYF
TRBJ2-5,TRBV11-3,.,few,TGTGCCAGCAGCTTAGGCCCCCCGTACCAAGAGACCCAGTACTTC,CASSLGPPYQETQYF
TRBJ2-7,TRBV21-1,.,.,TGTGCCAGCAGCAAAGTGGCCCGTGGGGGCTCCTACGAGCAGTACTTC,CASSKVARGGSYEQYF
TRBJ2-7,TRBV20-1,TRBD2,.,TGCAGTGCCCTCGGACTAGCGGGCTACGAGCAGTACTTC,CSALGLAGYEQYF
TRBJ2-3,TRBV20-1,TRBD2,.,TGCAGTGCTAGGAAGGGACTAGCACTCGATACGCAGTATTTT,CSARKGLALDTQYF
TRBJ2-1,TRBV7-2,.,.,TGTGCCAGCAGCAAGACCCGACTCAGCTCCTACAATGAGCAGTTCTTC,CASSKTRLSSYNEQFF
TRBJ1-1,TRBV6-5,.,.,TGTGCCAGCAGTTATGGCAGGTTGGATGCGACTGAAGCTTTCTTT,CASSYGRLDATEAFF
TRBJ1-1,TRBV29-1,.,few,TGCAGCGTCCAGATTCAGGGAATGAACACTGAAGCTTTCTTT,CSVQIQGMNTEAFF
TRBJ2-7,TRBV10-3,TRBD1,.,TGTGCCATCAGTTCGGGACAGGGGAATACCTACGAGCAGTACTTC,CAISSGQGNTYEQYF
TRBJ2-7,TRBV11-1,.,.,TGTGCCAGCAGCGTAATGGGGGAGGCCTACGAGCAGTACTTC,CASSVMGEAYEQYF
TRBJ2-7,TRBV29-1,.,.,TGCAGCGCGGATCTCAGGGGCGAGCAGTACTTC,CSADLRGEQYF
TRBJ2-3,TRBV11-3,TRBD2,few,TGTGCCAGCAGCTTAGGAAGACTAGCGGGCACAGATACGCAGTATTTT,CASSLGRLAGTDTQYF
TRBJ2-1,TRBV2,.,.,TGTGCCAGCAGTGTGAGTAACAATGAGCAGTTCTTC,CASSVSNNEQFF
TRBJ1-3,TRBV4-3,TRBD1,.,TGCGCCAGCAGCCAAGATGGACAGGGGGCTATTGGAAACACCATATATTTT,CASSQDGQGAIGNTIYF
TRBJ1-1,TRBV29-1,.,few,TGCAGCGTTGAGACTATTGAAGCTTTCTTT,CSVETIEAFF
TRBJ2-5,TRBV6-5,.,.,TGTGCCAGCAGTAGGCCCGGGGAATCGGGAGAGCAGTACTTC,CASSRPGESGEQYF
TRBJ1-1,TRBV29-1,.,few,TGCAGCGTTGAAAGGGCGGGGATTCGGTCGGGTGAAGCTTTCTTT,CSVERAGIRSGEAFF
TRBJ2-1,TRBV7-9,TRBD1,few,TGTGCCAGCAGCCCGAACAGGGGGCCAACTTACAATGAGCAGTTCTTC,CASSPNRGPTYNEQFF
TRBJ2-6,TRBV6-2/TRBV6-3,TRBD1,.,TGTGCCAGCAGTTATCAACCGGGACAGGGGGCAACTGGGGCCAACGTCCTGACTTTC,CASSYQPGQGATGANVLTF
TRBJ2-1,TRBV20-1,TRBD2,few,TGCAGTGCTAGAGATCCTAACGGGCGGGGGAACAATGAGCAGTTCTTC,CSARDPNGRGNNEQFF
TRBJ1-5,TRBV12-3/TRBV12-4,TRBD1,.,TGTGCCAGCAGACTGGGACAGCTCAATCAGCCCCAGCATTTT,CASRLGQLNQPQHF
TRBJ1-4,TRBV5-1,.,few,TGCGCCAGCAGCGTCTCCGGGACGGAGAATGAAAAACTGTTTTTT,CASSVSGTENEKLFF
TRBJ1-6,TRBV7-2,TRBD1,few,TGTGCCAGCAGCCCCAGGACAGGGACTTCACCCCTCCACTTT,CASSPRTGTSPLHF
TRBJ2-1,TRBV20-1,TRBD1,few,TGCAGTGCCCACAGGGGGCGCATCTACAATGAGCAGTTCTTC,CSAHRGRIYNEQFF
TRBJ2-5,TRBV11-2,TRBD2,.,TGTGCCAGTAGTATAGTTAGCGGGGAGACCCAGTACTTC,CASSIVSGETQYF
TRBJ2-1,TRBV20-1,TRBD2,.,TGCAGTGCTCCTGGGGGGACTAGCGGGAGTAATGAGCAGTTCTTC,CSAPGGTSGSNEQFF
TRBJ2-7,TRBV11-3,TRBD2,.,TGTGCCAGCCGGGGAGGGCAAGAGGCCCAGTACTTC,CASRGGQEAQYF
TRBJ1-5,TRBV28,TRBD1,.,TGTGCCAGCAGACCAGACAGGGAGGGTCAGCCCCAGCATTTT,CASRPDREGQPQHF
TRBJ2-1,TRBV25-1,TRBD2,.,TGTGCCAGCAGTGAATATACGAGCGGGAGAGACAATGAGCAGTTCTTC,CASSEYTSGRDNEQFF
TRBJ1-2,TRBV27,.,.,TGTGCCAGCAAAGGGGCAGCTAACTATGGCTACACCTTC,CASKGAANYGYTF
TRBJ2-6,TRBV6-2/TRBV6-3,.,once,TGTGCCAGCATAGCGAGGGAATTTGCTGGGGCCAACGTCCTGACTTTC,CASIAREFAGANVLTF
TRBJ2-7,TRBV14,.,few,TGTGCCAGCAGCCAAGGTACTAGGTTAGTCTACGAGCAGTACTTC,CASSQGTRLVYEQYF
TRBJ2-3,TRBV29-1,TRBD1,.,TGCAGCGTTGGGACAGGGGCCACAGATACGCAGTATTTT,CSVGTGATDTQYF